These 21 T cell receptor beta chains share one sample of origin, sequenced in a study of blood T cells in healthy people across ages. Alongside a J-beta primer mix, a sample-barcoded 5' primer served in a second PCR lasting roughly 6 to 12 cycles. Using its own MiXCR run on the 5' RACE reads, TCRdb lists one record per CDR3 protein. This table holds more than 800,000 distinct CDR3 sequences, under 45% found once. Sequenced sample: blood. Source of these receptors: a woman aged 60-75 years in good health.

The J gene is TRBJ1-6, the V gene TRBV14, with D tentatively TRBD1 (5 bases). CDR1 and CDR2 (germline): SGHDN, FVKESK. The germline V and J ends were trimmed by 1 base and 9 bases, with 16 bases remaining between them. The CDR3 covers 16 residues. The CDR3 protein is CASSQAGQGSASPLHF. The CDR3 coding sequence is TGTGCCAGCAGCCAAGCGGGTCAGGGATCCGCTTCACCCCTCCACTTT.

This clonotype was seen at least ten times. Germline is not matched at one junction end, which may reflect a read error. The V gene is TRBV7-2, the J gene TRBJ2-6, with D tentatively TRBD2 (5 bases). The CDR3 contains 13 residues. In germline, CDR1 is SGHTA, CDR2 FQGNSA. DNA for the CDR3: TGTGCCAGCAGCCTAGCTCGGGCCAACGTCCTGACTTTC. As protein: CASSLARANVLTF.

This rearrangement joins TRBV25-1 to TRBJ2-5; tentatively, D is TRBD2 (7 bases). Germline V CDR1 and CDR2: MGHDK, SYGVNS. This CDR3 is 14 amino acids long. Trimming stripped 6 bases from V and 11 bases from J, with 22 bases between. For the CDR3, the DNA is TGTGCCAGCAGGGGGGCGGGGGAAGCCAATGAGCAGTACTTC. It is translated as CASRGAGEANEQYF.

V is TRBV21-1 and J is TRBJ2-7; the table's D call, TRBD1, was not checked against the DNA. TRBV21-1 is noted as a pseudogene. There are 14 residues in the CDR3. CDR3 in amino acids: CASSIWGSKSEQYF. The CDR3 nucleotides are TGTGCCAGCAGCATTTGGGGCTCTAAGTCCGAGCAGTACTTC.

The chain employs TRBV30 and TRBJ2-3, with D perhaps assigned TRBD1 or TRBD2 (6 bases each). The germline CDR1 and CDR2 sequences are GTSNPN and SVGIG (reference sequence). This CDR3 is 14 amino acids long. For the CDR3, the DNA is TGTGCGGGGGCCCTAGGGGCGGGGACAGATACGCAGTATTTT. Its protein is CAGALGAGTDTQYF.

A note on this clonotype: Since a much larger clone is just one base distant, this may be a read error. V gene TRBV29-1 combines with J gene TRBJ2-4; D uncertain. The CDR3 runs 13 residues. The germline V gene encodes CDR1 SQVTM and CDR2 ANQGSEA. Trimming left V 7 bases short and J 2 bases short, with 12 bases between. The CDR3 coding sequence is TGCAGCGGTGAGGACCTGTCCAAAAACATTCAGTACTTC. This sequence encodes CSGEDLSKNIQYF.

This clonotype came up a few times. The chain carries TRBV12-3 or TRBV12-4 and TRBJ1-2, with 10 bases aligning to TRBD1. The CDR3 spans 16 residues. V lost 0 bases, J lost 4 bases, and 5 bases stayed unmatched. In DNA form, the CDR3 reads TGTGCCAGCAGTTTAGCAGGACAGGGGGTTCTCTATGGCTACACCTTC. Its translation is CASSLAGQGVLYGYTF.

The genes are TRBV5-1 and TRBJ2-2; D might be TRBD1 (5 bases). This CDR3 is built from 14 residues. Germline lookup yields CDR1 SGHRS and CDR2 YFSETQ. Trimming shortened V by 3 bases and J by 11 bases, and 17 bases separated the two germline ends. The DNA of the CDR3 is TGCGCCAGCAGCTGGGGCGCAGCCGAGCCCGAGCTGTTTTTT. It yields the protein CASSWGAAEPELFF.

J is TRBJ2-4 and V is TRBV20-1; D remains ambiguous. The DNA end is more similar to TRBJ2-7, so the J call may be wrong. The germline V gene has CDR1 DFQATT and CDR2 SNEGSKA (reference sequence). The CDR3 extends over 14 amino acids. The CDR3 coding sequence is TGCAGTGCTAGGGAGAGTCCAGCCCGCTACGAGCAGTACTTC. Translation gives CSARESPARYEQYF.

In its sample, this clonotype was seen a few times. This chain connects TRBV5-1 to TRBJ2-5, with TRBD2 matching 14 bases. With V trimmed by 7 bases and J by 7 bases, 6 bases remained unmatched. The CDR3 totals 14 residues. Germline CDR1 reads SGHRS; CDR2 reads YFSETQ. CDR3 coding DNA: TGCGCCAGCGGGACTAGCGGGAGTTTAGGGACCCAGTACTTC. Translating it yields CASGTSGSLGTQYF.

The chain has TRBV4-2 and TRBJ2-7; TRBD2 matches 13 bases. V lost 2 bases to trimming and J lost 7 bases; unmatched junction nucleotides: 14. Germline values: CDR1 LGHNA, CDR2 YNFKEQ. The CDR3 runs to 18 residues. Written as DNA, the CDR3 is TGTGCCAGCAGCCAACCGGGACTAGCGGGAAGCTCCTACAATGAGCAGTACTTC. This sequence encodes CASSQPGLAGSSYNEQYF.

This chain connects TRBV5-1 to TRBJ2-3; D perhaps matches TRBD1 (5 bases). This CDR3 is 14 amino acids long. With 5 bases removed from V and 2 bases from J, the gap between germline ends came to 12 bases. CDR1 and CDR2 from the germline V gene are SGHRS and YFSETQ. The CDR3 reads CASRQAHYTDTQYF. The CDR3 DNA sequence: TGCGCCAGCAGACAGGCACACTACACAGATACGCAGTATTTT.

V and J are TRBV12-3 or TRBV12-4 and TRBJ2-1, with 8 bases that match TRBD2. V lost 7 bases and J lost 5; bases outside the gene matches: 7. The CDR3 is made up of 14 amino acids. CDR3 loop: CASTPGLGNNEQFF. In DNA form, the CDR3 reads TGTGCCAGCACTCCGGGACTAGGGAACAATGAGCAGTTCTTC.

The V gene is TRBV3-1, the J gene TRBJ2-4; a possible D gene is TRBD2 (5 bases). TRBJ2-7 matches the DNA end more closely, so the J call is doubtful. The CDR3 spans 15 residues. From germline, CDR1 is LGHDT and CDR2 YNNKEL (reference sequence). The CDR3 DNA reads TGTGCCAGCAGCCAAGAGGGAGTGCAAGCCTACGAGCAGTACTTC. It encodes CASSQEGVQAYEQYF.

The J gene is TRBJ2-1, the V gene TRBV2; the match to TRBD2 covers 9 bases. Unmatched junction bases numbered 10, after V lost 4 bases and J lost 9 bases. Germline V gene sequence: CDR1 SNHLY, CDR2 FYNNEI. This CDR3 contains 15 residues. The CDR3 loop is CASSVLRGRAGEQFF. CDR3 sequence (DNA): TGTGCCAGCAGTGTACTTCGCGGGAGGGCCGGTGAGCAGTTCTTC.

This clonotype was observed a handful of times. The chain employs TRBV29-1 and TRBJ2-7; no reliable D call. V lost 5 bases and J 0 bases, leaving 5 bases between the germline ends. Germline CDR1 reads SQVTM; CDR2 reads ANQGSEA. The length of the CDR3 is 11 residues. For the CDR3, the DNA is TGCAGCGTTTTGTACTCCTACGAGCAGTACTTC. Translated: CSVLYSYEQYF.

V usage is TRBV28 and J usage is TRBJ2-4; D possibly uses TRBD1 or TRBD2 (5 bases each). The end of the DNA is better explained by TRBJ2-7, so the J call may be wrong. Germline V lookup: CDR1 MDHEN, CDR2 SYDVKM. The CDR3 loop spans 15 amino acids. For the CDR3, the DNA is TGTGCCAGCAGCCCAGGGACCGACTTCCTCCGCGAGCAGTACTTC. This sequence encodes CASSPGTDFLREQYF.

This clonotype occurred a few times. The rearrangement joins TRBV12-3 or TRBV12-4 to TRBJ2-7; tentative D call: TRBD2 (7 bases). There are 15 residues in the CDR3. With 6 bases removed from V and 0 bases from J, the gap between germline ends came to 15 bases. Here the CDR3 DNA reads TGTGCCAGCAGCCCAGGGGTAGCGGGCTCCTACGAGCAGTACTTC. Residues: CASSPGVAGSYEQYF.

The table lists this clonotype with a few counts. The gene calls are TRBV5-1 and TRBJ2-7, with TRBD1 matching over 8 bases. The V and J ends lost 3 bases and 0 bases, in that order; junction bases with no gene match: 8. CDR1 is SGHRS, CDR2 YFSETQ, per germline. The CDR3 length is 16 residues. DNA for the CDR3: TGCGCCAGCAGCTCGACAGGGGTCCGCACCTCCTACGAGCAGTACTTC. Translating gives CASSSTGVRTSYEQYF.

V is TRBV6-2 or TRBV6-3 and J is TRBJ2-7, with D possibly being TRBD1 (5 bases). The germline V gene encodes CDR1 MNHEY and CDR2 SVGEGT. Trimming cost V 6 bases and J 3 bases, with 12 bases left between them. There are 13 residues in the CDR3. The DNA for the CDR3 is TGTGCCAGCAGCCCGGACAATTTCTACGAGCAGTACTTC. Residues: CASSPDNFYEQYF.

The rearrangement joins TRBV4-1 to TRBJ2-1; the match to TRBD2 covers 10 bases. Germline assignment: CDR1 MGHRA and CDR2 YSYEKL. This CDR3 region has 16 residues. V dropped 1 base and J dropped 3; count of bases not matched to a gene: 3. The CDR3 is CASSQVPSGSYNEQFF. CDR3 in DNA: TGCGCCAGCAGCCAAGTTCCTAGCGGGAGCTACAATGAGCAGTTCTTC.